This T cell receptor (beta chain) was recorded in a study of CD8 T cells in ankylosing spondylitis. This clonotype was observed at least ten times. TCRdb independently ran MiXCR on the 5' RACE reads; one entry per CDR3 protein. There are fewer than 200,000 distinct CDR3 sequences in the sample; around 9.6% occur only once, and over 13% lies in the top ten. Deletions cut 0 bases from V and 10 bases from J, with 5 bases between. CDR1 and CDR2 (germline): SGHRS, YFSETQ. The CDR3 has 11 residues. The origin of this receptor is a female donor with ankylosing spondylitis or in good health (not recorded which). The sample was blood, either unsorted or a sorted T cell fraction (not recorded which). The chain links TRBV5-1 to TRBJ2-1, with D unresolved. CDR3 region: CASSLAEEQFF. In nucleotides, the CDR3 is TGCGCCAGCAGCTTGGCCGAAGAGCAGTTCTTC. The full variable domain, in which reference TRBV5-1 and TRBJ2-1 provide the parts outside the CDR3, is KAGVTQTPRYLIKTRGQQVTLSCSPISGHRSVSWYQQTPGQGLQFLFEYFSETQRNKGNFPGRFSGRQFSNSRSEMNVSTLELGDSALYLCASSLAEEQFFGPGTRLTVL.